This is a list of T cell receptor beta chains from one sample in a study of blood T cell dynamics during melanoma immunotherapy. The protocol was immunoSEQ multiplex PCR, while the TCRdb copy is restricted to in-frame clones and leaves out a portion. The sample consists of roughly 15,000 clones, around 90% of them appearing once. The material sequenced was blood, taken from a patient treated with checkpoint blockade. The receptors were gathered from a human donor with melanoma. CDR3s include the opening cysteine and the closing phenylalanine or tryptophan. A D gene is named only where the DNA matches it firmly. Size is omitted from some rows. Given values are once, few, many or a class for expanded clones.

d_gene,j_gene,abundance,v_gene,CDR3nt,CDR3aa
TRBD1,TRBJ2-2,-,TRBV7-3,TGTGCCAGCAGCCCGGACAGGGACGGGGAGCTGTTTTTT,CASSPDRDGELFF
-,TRBJ2-3,-,TRBV7-2,TGTGCCAGCAGGCGTAACGGGGCCAGAGATACGCAGTATTTT,CASRRNGARDTQYF
-,TRBJ2-7,once,TRBV18,TGTGCCAGCTCACCAGGTCAGAGGAACGAGCAGTACTTC,CASSPGQRNEQYF
-,TRBJ2-5,-,TRBV2,TGTGCCAGCAGCGGCCGCGGGGGCTTCGGTGAGACCCAGTACTTC,CASSGRGGFGETQYF
-,TRBJ2-3,-,TRBV6-1,TGTGCCAGCAGCCCATTGACGGGAGGCACAGATACGCAGTATTTT,CASSPLTGGTDTQYF
TRBD2,TRBJ2-1,-,TRBV29-1,TGCAGCGTTGCAAGGGGGTTACTAGCGGGAGGGCCCGATGAGCAGTTCTTC,CSVARGLLAGGPDEQFF
-,TRBJ2-1,-,TRBV4-2,TGTGCCAGCAGCCTATATTCCCAGTCCTACAATGAGCAGTTCTTC,CASSLYSQSYNEQFF
-,TRBJ2-7,-,TRBV6-5,TGTGCCAGCAGTTACGGAGGGGGCGGCTACGAGCAGTACTTC,CASSYGGGGYEQYF
TRBD2,TRBJ2-5,-,TRBV28,TGTGCCAGCCGACTGGGGACTAGTTTTGGAGAGACCCAGTACTTC,CASRLGTSFGETQYF
-,TRBJ1-2,-,TRBV7-8,TGTGCCAGCAGCTCCTACATAGATGGCTACACCTTC,CASSSYIDGYTF
TRBD1,TRBJ2-5,-,TRBV28,TGTGCCAGTCGGACCGGACAGGCACAAGTGGCCCAGTACTTC,CASRTGQAQVAQYF
-,TRBJ2-1,once,TRBV28,TGTGCCAGCAGTGTCGGGAGTCGGAGGGACAATGAGCAGTTCTTC,CASSVGSRRDNEQFF
-,TRBJ2-3,-,TRBV14,TGTGCCAGCAGCCAAGATCCAGGGTTGGGCACAGATACGCAGTATTTT,CASSQDPGLGTDTQYF
-,TRBJ2-7,-,TRBV7-2,TGTGCCAGCAGCACCGTGGCAGGGAGGTACGAGCAGTACTTC,CASSTVAGRYEQYF
TRBD1,TRBJ2-1,-,TRBV11-2,TGTGCCAGCAGCTCCCGACAGGGGGGCACGGATGAGCAGTTCTTC,CASSSRQGGTDEQFF
TRBD1,TRBJ1-1,-,TRBV2,TGTGCCAGCAGTGAAAACCTCGGGACAGGGGTTCTACAAGGGGTGAACACTGAAGCTTTCTTT,CASSENLGTGVLQGVNTEAFF
TRBD2,TRBJ2-3,-,TRBV9,TGTGCCAGCAGCTTTATAGCGGGAGGGAGCACAGATACGCAGTATTTT,CASSFIAGGSTDTQYF
-,TRBJ2-1,-,TRBV11-1,TGTGCCAGCAGCACTGGTCCCGGAGTCGCGAATGAGCAGTTCTTC,CASSTGPGVANEQFF
TRBD1,TRBJ2-7,-,TRBV15,TGTGCCACCAGACAGCCGGGACAGGGGTACGAGCAGTACTTC,CATRQPGQGYEQYF
-,TRBJ2-1,-,TRBV4-3,TGCGCCAGCAGCCAAGAAGGAATTAGGAACAATGAGCAGTTCTTC,CASSQEGIRNNEQFF
-,TRBJ2-1,few,TRBV28,TGTGCCAGCAGGCGCCTCCTAGGAAACAATGAGCAGTTCTTC,CASRRLLGNNEQFF
-,TRBJ2-1,-,TRBV28,TGTGCCAGCAGACATGGGAATGAGCAGTTCTTC,CASRHGNEQFF
TRBD1,TRBJ2-2,-,TRBV18,TGTGCCAGCTCACAACAGGGGGACACCGGGGAGCTGTTTTTT,CASSQQGDTGELFF
-,TRBJ2-7,few,TRBV9,TGTGCCAGCAGCGTAGGTGCGGACTACTCCTACGAGCAGTACTTC,CASSVGADYSYEQYF
-,TRBJ2-3,-,TRBV5-1,TGCGCCAGCAGCTTTGGTTTCGACAGCATCACAGATACGCAGTATTTT,CASSFGFDSITDTQYF
TRBD1,TRBJ2-5,once,TRBV11-1,TGTGCCAGCAGCTTTGCCGGGACAGAAGAGACCCAGTACTTC,CASSFAGTEETQYF
TRBD2,TRBJ2-1,-,TRBV7-3,TGTGCCAGCAGCTTAGCGGGAGATTCGGTTAATGAGCAGTTCTTC,CASSLAGDSVNEQFF
-,TRBJ2-2,-,TRBV11-1,TGTGCCAGCAGCTCGACTAACACCGGGGAGCTGTTTTTT,CASSSTNTGELFF
-,TRBJ2-7,-,TRBV9,TGTGCCAGCAGCGTAGAATCAGGGTCCTACGAGCAGTACTTC,CASSVESGSYEQYF
TRBD1,TRBJ2-7,-,TRBV7-8,TGTGCCAGCAGCTTAGCCGCCCGAATAGGACAGGGGAAGGCCCCGCCTTACGAGCAGTACTTC,CASSLAARIGQGKAPPYEQYF
-,TRBJ1-4,once,TRBV6-5,TGTGCCAGCCGACAGACCTCTAATGAAAAACTGTTTTTT,CASRQTSNEKLFF
TRBD1,TRBJ1-1,-,TRBV4-1,TGCGCCAGCAGCCAATCCACAGGGGCCGCGAACACTGAAGCTTTCTTT,CASSQSTGAANTEAFF
-,TRBJ2-1,-,TRBV13,TGTGCCAGCAGCTTGGCTACCTCCTACAATGAGCAGTTCTTC,CASSLATSYNEQFF
-,TRBJ2-1,-,TRBV28,TGTGCCAGCAGCTTAGGGGGACGTTACAATGAGCAGTTCTTC,CASSLGGRYNEQFF
-,TRBJ2-3,-,TRBV7-9,TGTGCCAGCAGCTTAGCTGGACTAAGCTTGGGGAGTACGCAGTATTTT,CASSLAGLSLGSTQYF
-,TRBJ1-1,-,TRBV2,TGTGCCAGCAGTGAGTTAGGGACTATGAACACTGAAGCTTTCTTT,CASSELGTMNTEAFF
-,TRBJ1-1,-,TRBV7-3,TGTGCCAGCAGCTTAACAGGGGGGACGAACACTGAAGCTTTCTTT,CASSLTGGTNTEAFF
TRBD1,TRBJ2-7,-,TRBV5-5,TGTGCCAGCAGCCCAAAGACAGGGGTGTCCTACGAGCAGTACTTC,CASSPKTGVSYEQYF
-,TRBJ2-7,-,TRBV19,TGTGCCAGTAGTATAGATGGGACGCTTACCTACGAGCAGTACTTC,CASSIDGTLTYEQYF
-,TRBJ2-3,-,TRBV2,TGTGCCAGCAAGGGTCGACTCACAGATACGCAGTATTTT,CASKGRLTDTQYF
-,TRBJ1-6,-,TRBV7-8,TGTGCCAGCAGCTTGATACCGAATTCACCCCTCCACTTT,CASSLIPNSPLHF
TRBD1,TRBJ1-6,-,TRBV6-5,TGTGCCAGCAGAACCGGGACAGCTAATTCACCCCTCCACTTT,CASRTGTANSPLHF
-,TRBJ2-5,once,TRBV7-9,TGTGCCAGCAGTCGCTTAGCGATCTCACAAGAGACCCAGTACTTC,CASSRLAISQETQYF
-,TRBJ2-6,-,TRBV28,TGTGCCAGCAGTCCTCCCCGACTCGAGTACGGGGCCAACGTCCTGACTTTC,CASSPPRLEYGANVLTF
-,TRBJ2-7,-,TRBV5-4,TGTGCCAGCACCAAAAGCAGCGGCTCCTACGAGCAGTACTTC,CASTKSSGSYEQYF
TRBD2,TRBJ2-4,-,TRBV5-6,TGTGCCAGCAGCCTAGCGGGAGAGAACATTCAGTACTTC,CASSLAGENIQYF
-,TRBJ2-5,-,TRBV7-2,TGTGCCAGCAGCTACAATAGGCCCGAACGGGCGCGGGAGACCCAGTACTTC,CASSYNRPERARETQYF
TRBD1,TRBJ2-7,-,TRBV2,TGTGCCGGGACAGGGGCGATGGATGGCGAGCAGTACTTC,CAGTGAMDGEQYF
-,TRBJ2-1,-,TRBV7-8,TGTGCCAGCAGCACGGAAGCGTTATTAGAGCAGTTCTTC,CASSTEALLEQFF
-,TRBJ2-3,-,TRBV7-9,TGTGCCAGCAGCGCCCGTCCTGCGCACGATACGCAGTATTTT,CASSARPAHDTQYF
-,TRBJ1-2,-,TRBV5-5,TGTGCCAGCAGCATGAGGGTTATCGGTGCTAACTATGGCTACACCTTC,CASSMRVIGANYGYTF
-,TRBJ1-1,-,TRBV7-9,TGTGCCAGCAGCTTCCCAGCTGAAGCTTTCTTT,CASSFPAEAFF
-,TRBJ1-1,-,TRBV19,TGTGCCACCATGGGACTGCGGAACACTGAAGCTTTCTTT,CATMGLRNTEAFF
TRBD2,TRBJ2-1,-,TRBV18,TGTGCCAGCTCACCACGGCAACTAGCGGATACCTACAATGAGCAGTTCTTC,CASSPRQLADTYNEQFF
TRBD1,TRBJ1-5,-,TRBV28,TGTGCCAGCAGGCGTACAGGGGGGGGATTCAATCAGCCCCAGCATTTT,CASRRTGGGFNQPQHF
TRBD2,TRBJ2-1,-,TRBV5-4,TGTGCCAGCAGCTTGGGGACTAGCGCTTCCAATGAGCAGTTCTTC,CASSLGTSASNEQFF
-,TRBJ2-3,-,TRBV6-5,TGTGCCAGCAGTCGGACCGGGAGAAGCACAGATACGCAGTATTTT,CASSRTGRSTDTQYF
-,TRBJ2-7,-,TRBV28,TGTGCCAGCAGCCCTGGCCTCGAGCAGTACTTC,CASSPGLEQYF
TRBD1,TRBJ2-2,-,TRBV7-2,TGTGCCAGCAGCATACAGGGGGCTACCGGGGAGCTGTTTTTT,CASSIQGATGELFF
-,TRBJ2-3,-,TRBV5-1,TGCGCCAGCAGCCTCCGGCCGGACAGCACAGATACGCAGTATTTT,CASSLRPDSTDTQYF